The clone carrying this T cell receptor (beta chain) appeared a few times. Its antigen is currently unknown. Profiled with immunoSEQ multiplex PCR; TCRdb holds only in-frame clones, not every one. The sample yields approximately 96,000 clones, about 93% seen once. This CDR3 spans 12 amino acids. CDR1 is LNHDA, CDR2 SQIVND, per germline (reference sequence). V lost 6 bases, J lost 12 bases, and 15 bases lay in between. Noted time point: cycle 4 day 1 (C4D1), after more than 5 weeks of nivolumab. Brentuximab vedotin exposure varied among the patients, all of whom had relapsed after autologous stem cell transplantation. This sample is part of a study of PD-1 blockade in classical Hodgkin lymphoma. Study observations and caveats: Newly diagnosed patients were said to have less baseline TCR diversity than healthy donors did. Initiation of nivolumab under 1 year after ASCT led to exclusion of patients. Complete responders showed a baseline diversity that resembled the diversity of newly diagnosed patients.

The receptor was derived from a human donor with classical Hodgkin lymphoma. Specimen: peripheral blood mononuclear cells (PBMCs), collected before the fourth cycle of nivolumab. The chain employs TRBV19 and TRBJ2-1; no clear D gene. CDR3 nucleotide sequence: TGTGCCAGTAGCCCTCCCTCTAGTGGGCAGTTCTTC. Encoded protein: CASSPPSSGQFF.